The 16 T cell receptor beta chains below were found in one sample sequenced in a study of shared clonotypes between healthy human individuals. TCRdb's copy holds only in-frame clones and misses some; the assay was immunoSEQ multiplex PCR. Of over 850,000 clones in the sample, around 82% were seen once. The sequenced sample consisted of memory CD4+ T cells from PBMCs. Subset meaning: CD45RA-negative fraction. The receptors here all came from a man aged 18 to 30 in good health. Some clones in this sample may be carry-over from other donors' samples.

This clone was observed a single time. The V and J genes are TRBV5-1 and TRBJ1-3; possible D gene TRBD1, 6 bases. Germline CDR1 is SGHRS and CDR2 is YFSETQ. With 1 base removed from V and 2 bases from J, the gap between germline ends came to 13 bases. This CDR3 region has 16 residues. CDR3 nucleotide sequence: TGCGCCAGCAGCTTGCAGGGTACAGGGACTGGAAACACCATATATTTT. Its protein product is CASSLQGTGTGNTIYF.

This clone has a handful of counts. The rearrangement uses TRBV9 and TRBJ2-1, with 11 bases identical to TRBD2. Germline CDR1 SGDLS, CDR2 YYNGEE. The V gene end was trimmed by 6 bases and the J gene end by 6 bases; junction bases not matched to a gene: 5. The CDR3 covers 14 residues. CDR3 coding DNA: TGTGCCAGCACCCCGGGACTAGCGGCCAATGAGCAGTTCTTC. As protein: CASTPGLAANEQFF.

This chain uses TRBV7-7 with TRBJ2-1, with TRBD2 matching 8 bases. The V segment lost 5 bases and the J segment 14 bases; nucleotides outside the gene matches: 11. This CDR3 comprises 13 residues. Germline V gene sequence: CDR1 SSHAT, CDR2 FNYEAQ (reference sequence). The CDR3, as DNA: TGTGCCAGCAGCGGGGGAAATCAGCGGGAGAAGTTCTTC. It is translated as CASSGGNQREKFF.

The chain couples TRBV7-6 to TRBJ1-3; 8 bases fit TRBD1. Trimming at V came to 3 bases and at J to 3 bases, leaving 10 bases not matched to a gene. CDR1 and CDR2 from the germline V gene are SGHVS and FNYEAQ. The CDR3 loop spans 17 amino acids. In nucleotides, the CDR3 is TGTGCCAGCAGCTTCGAGGTTTGGACAGGGAATGGAAACACCATATATTTT. This sequence encodes CASSFEVWTGNGNTIYF.

The rearrangement uses TRBV7-2 and TRBJ2-7; the D is unclear. The CDR3 is 14 amino acids. Germline V gene data show CDR1 as SGHTA and CDR2 as FQGNSA. The V end lost 2 bases, the J end lost 6 bases, and 14 bases lay between the germline ends. The CDR3 loop is CASSLLSSPAEQYF. The CDR3 DNA is TGTGCCAGCAGCTTACTATCCTCCCCCGCCGAGCAGTACTTC.

V is TRBV7-9 and J is TRBJ2-1; 8 bases fit TRBD1. The CDR3 is 14 residues long. Unmatched junction bases numbered 3, after V lost 5 bases and J lost 3 bases. Germline V lookup: CDR1 SEHNR, CDR2 FQNEAQ (reference sequence). Here the CDR3 DNA reads TGTGCCAGCAGCGTCGGGACAGGCTACAATGAGCAGTTCTTC. It encodes CASSVGTGYNEQFF.

Regarding this clone: In the same sample, other DNA sequences code for this CDR3. This sequence joins TRBV11-3 and TRBJ2-1, with D unresolved. The germline CDR1 and CDR2 sequences are SGHNT and YENEEA. This CDR3 is built from 11 residues. V was trimmed by 2 bases and J by 8 bases, leaving 4 bases between them. DNA for the CDR3: TGTGCCAGCAGCTTATCCGATGAGCAGTTCTTC. Translated, it gives CASSLSDEQFF. The full variable domain, completed using reference TRBV11-3 and TRBJ2-1, is EAGVVQSPRYKIIEKKQPVAFWCNPISGHNTLYWYLQNLGQGPELLIRYENEEAVDDSQLPKDRFSAERLKGVDSTLKIQPAELGDSAVYLCASSLSDEQFFGPGTRLTVL.

Points on this clone: This sample also contains other DNA sequences that code for the same CDR3. V usage is TRBV30 and J usage is TRBJ1-5, with 9 bases identical to TRBD1. In germline, CDR1 is GTSNPN, CDR2 SVGIG (reference sequence). This CDR3 spans 13 amino acids. V gave up 2 bases and J gave up 7 bases; unmatched junction bases: 3. The CDR3: CAWSTGGEQPQHF. In DNA, the CDR3 is TGTGCCTGGAGTACAGGGGGCGAACAGCCCCAGCATTTT. The full variable domain, with the rest looked up from reference TRBV30 and TRBJ1-5, is SQTIHQWPATLVQPVGSPLSLECTVEGTSNPNLYWYRQAAGRGLQLLFYSVGIGQISSEVPQNLSASRPQDRQFILSSKKLLLSDSGFYLCAWSTGGEQPQHFGDGTRLSIL.

This chain connects TRBV19 to TRBJ1-1; a possible D gene is TRBD1 (6 bases). V was cut by 4 bases and J by 5 bases, with 14 bases left in between. The germline gives CDR1 LNHDA, CDR2 SQIVND (reference sequence). CDR3 length equals 14 residues. The CDR3 DNA is TGTGCCAGTAGTACCCCGACAGGAGGGACTGAAGCTTTCTTT. It yields the protein CASSTPTGGTEAFF. The full variable domain, rest sourced from reference TRBV19 and TRBJ1-1, is DGGITQSPKYLFRKEGQNVTLSCEQNLNHDAMYWYRQDPGQGLRLIYYSQIVNDFQKGDIAEGYSVSREKKESFPLTVTSAQKNPTAFYLCASSTPTGGTEAFFGQGTRLTVV.

V usage is TRBV2 and J usage is TRBJ2-3; 8 bases agree with TRBD2. CDR3 length equals 18 residues. V lost 3 bases to trimming and J lost 2 bases; unmatched junction nucleotides: 13. Germline-derived CDR1 and CDR2 are SNHLY and FYNNEI. The CDR3 DNA follows: TGTGCCAGCAGTGACGGTACTAGCGGAAGTAAACCCACAGATACGCAGTATTTT. Encoded protein: CASSDGTSGSKPTDTQYF.

The genes are TRBV7-8 and TRBJ2-1; possibly TRBD1 or TRBD2 for D (5 bases each). V was cut by 1 base and J by 7 bases, with 26 bases left in between. CDR1 SGHVS and CDR2 FQNEAQ come from the germline V gene. The CDR3 covers 19 residues. CDR3 loop: CASSLDEGEYMFRWNEQFF. CDR3 coding DNA: TGTGCCAGCAGCTTAGATGAAGGGGAGTATATGTTCAGATGGAATGAGCAGTTCTTC.

V and J are TRBV6-4 and TRBJ2-7, with D hard to call. Trimming shortened V by 7 bases and J by 3 bases, and 10 bases separated the two germline ends. The CDR3 length is 12 residues. Germline lookup yields CDR1 MRHNA and CDR2 SNTAGT. The CDR3 protein is CASNKNGYEQYF. Here the CDR3 DNA reads TGTGCCAGCAACAAGAACGGCTACGAGCAGTACTTC.

Concerning this clone: Other DNA sequences of this sample code for an identical CDR3. The chain uses TRBV2 and TRBJ2-5, with D uncertain. Germline V gene sequence: CDR1 SNHLY, CDR2 FYNNEI. Deletions cut 0 bases from V and 5 bases from J, with 4 bases between. This CDR3 is built from 12 residues. CDR3 DNA sequence: TGTGCCAGCAGTGAAGCAAGGGAGACCCAGTACTTC. Translation: CASSEARETQYF.

This rearrangement joins TRBV7-2 to TRBJ1-1, with D perhaps matching TRBD1 (6 bases). The CDR3 is 15 residues long. V lost 3 bases, J lost 0 bases, and 11 bases lay in between. Germline-derived CDR1 and CDR2 are SGHTA and FQGNSA. The CDR3 DNA follows: TGTGCCAGCAGCTTGGGGGGGGGCATGAACACTGAAGCTTTCTTT. It translates to CASSLGGGMNTEAFF.

V gene TRBV5-1 combines with J gene TRBJ1-3; D gene ambiguous. V was trimmed by 0 bases and J by 4 bases, leaving 8 bases between them. Germline-derived CDR1 and CDR2 are SGHRS and YFSETQ. CDR3 size: 14 residues. The CDR3 region is CASSLGGVGNTIYF. The CDR3 DNA reads as TGCGCCAGCAGCTTGGGGGGAGTCGGAAACACCATATATTTT.

CDR3 protein: CASSIAGTASEKLFF. CDR3 DNA: TGCGCCAGCAGCATCGCCGGGACAGCCTCCGAAAAACTGTTTTTT. The chain links TRBV5-1 to TRBJ1-4; 7 nucleotides line up with TRBD1. In germline, CDR1 is SGHRS, CDR2 YFSETQ. The CDR3 is 15 residues long. V lost 4 bases, J lost 8 bases, and 11 bases stayed unmatched.